A selection of T cell receptor beta chains follows, all from one sample in a study of PD-1 blockade in classical Hodgkin lymphoma. The protocol was immunoSEQ multiplex PCR, while the TCRdb copy is restricted to in-frame clones and leaves out a portion. The sample holds approximately 73,000 clones, about 92% seen once. The source was peripheral blood mononuclear cells (PBMCs), collected at baseline. The receptor source for this set is a human donor with classical Hodgkin lymphoma. Both conserved end residues are part of each CDR3. The D gene is left open where the match is weak. A row's size may be missing; if present it is once, few, many or a size class.

CASLLRGAEEKLFF	TGTGCCAGCCTCCTCAGGGGGGCTGAGGAAAAACTGTTTTTT	TRBV19	TRBJ1-4	TRBD1	-
CASSPRDRGLAFF	TGTGCCAGCTCACCACGAGACAGGGGGCTTGCTTTCTTT	TRBV18	TRBJ1-1	TRBD1	-
CASSPGHAGHNEQFF	TGCGCCAGCAGCCCGGGACACGCGGGTCACAATGAGCAGTTCTTC	TRBV4-1	TRBJ2-1	-	-
CASSPSRTGTHSMNTEAFF	TGTGCCAGCAGCCCATCCCGCACTGGGACACACTCCATGAACACTGAAGCTTTCTTT	TRBV4-2	TRBJ1-1	-	-
CASSQTQGGRAKNIQYF	TGTGCCAGCAGCCAAACTCAGGGAGGACGAGCCAAAAACATTCAGTACTTC	TRBV7-9	TRBJ2-4	-	-
CASSLISGSTDTQYF	TGTGCCAGCAGCTTAATCTCCGGAAGCACAGATACGCAGTATTTT	TRBV7-3	TRBJ2-3	-	-
CASASGVAGELFF	TGTGCCAGCGCTAGCGGGGTAGCCGGGGAGCTGTTTTTT	TRBV13	TRBJ2-2	TRBD2	-
CASSTGQGPGYGYTF	TGTGCCAGCAGTACTGGACAGGGGCCGGGGTATGGCTACACCTTC	TRBV6-5	TRBJ1-2	TRBD1	-
CASKRGFTGELFF	TGTGCCAGCAAACGGGGGTTCACCGGGGAGCTGTTTTTT	TRBV11-2	TRBJ2-2	-	-
CASSNFTSPHEQFF	TGTGCCAGCAGCAACTTTACTAGTCCGCATGAGCAGTTCTTC	TRBV11-2	TRBJ2-1	-	once
CASSWVDSSYEQYF	TGTGCCAGCAGCTGGGTAGATAGTTCCTACGAGCAGTACTTC	TRBV5-5	TRBJ2-7	-	-
CAISAGQGRSQPQHF	TGTGCCATCAGCGCAGGACAGGGACGAAGCCAGCCCCAGCATTTT	TRBV10-3	TRBJ1-5	TRBD1	-
CASSPRGVPHGYTF	TGTGCCAGCAGTCCCCGGGGGGTTCCTCATGGCTACACCTTC	TRBV27	TRBJ1-2	-	once
CASSYQGQSSYEQYF	TGTGCCAGCAGTTACCAGGGCCAGAGCTCCTACGAGCAGTACTTC	TRBV27	TRBJ2-7	-	few
CASSKRYRVGYEQYF	TGTGCCAGCAGCAAACGCTACAGGGTTGGATACGAGCAGTACTTC	TRBV21-1	TRBJ2-7	-	-
CASSLIAGATTDTQYF	TGTGCCAGCAGCTTAATAGCAGGGGCTACCACAGATACGCAGTATTTT	TRBV11-3	TRBJ2-3	-	-
CASSLIGTAQNQPQHF	TGTGCCAGCAGTTTAATCGGGACCGCTCAGAATCAGCCCCAGCATTTT	TRBV27	TRBJ1-5	-	-
CAAGGTGVYEQYF	TGTGCCGCCGGGGGGACGGGCGTGTACGAGCAGTACTTC	TRBV6-4	TRBJ2-7	TRBD2	-
CASRNRGLQNTEAFF	TGTGCCAGCCGCAACCGGGGGCTCCAGAACACTGAAGCTTTCTTT	TRBV27	TRBJ1-1	-	-
CASSVVGEGQPQHF	TGTGCCAGCAGCGTAGTCGGGGAAGGTCAGCCCCAGCATTTT	TRBV9	TRBJ1-5	-	-
CASSQGSEGYEQYF	TGCGCCAGCAGCCAAGGTAGTGAGGGCTACGAGCAGTACTTC	TRBV4-1	TRBJ2-7	-	-
CASSLVLVGDYEQYF	TGTGCCAGCAGCTTGGTACTAGTGGGGGACTACGAGCAGTACTTC	TRBV5-5	TRBJ2-7	-	-
CASSLVQYRSTDTQYF	TGTGCCAGCAGCTTAGTTCAGTATCGGAGCACAGATACGCAGTATTTT	TRBV7-2	TRBJ2-3	-	once
CASSPGQGEETQYF	TGTGCCAGCAGCCCGGGACAGGGGGAAGAGACCCAGTACTTC	TRBV11-3	TRBJ2-5	TRBD1	-